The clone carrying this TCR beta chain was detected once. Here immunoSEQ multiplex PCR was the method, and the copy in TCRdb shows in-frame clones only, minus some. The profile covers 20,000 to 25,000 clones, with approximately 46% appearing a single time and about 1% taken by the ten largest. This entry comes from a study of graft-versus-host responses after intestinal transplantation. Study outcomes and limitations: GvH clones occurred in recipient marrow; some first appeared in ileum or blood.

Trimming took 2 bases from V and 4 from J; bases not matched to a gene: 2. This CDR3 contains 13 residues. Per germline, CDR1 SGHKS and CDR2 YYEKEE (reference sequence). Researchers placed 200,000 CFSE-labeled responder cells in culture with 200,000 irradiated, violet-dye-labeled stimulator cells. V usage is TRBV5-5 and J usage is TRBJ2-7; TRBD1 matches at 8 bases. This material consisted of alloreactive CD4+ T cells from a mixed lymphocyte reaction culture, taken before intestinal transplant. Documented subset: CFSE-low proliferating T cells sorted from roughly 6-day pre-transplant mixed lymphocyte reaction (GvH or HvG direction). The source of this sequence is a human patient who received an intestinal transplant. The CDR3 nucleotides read TGTGCCAGCAGCTTCCAGGGGGCTTACGAGCAGTACTTC. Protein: CASSFQGAYEQYF.